A selection of T cell receptor beta chains follows, all from one sample in a study of blood T cell repertoires in COVID-19. TCRdb's copy holds only in-frame clones and misses some; the assay was immunoSEQ multiplex PCR. The data contain 100,000 to 120,000 clones, roughly 80% of them singletons. Sequenced sample: peripheral blood. Source of these receptors: a woman of 80 years or more with acute or convalescent COVID-19. Each CDR3 is given with its conserved first and last residue. Fields, in order: V gene, J gene, clone size, D gene, CDR3 protein, CDR3 DNA. The D gene is left open where the match is weak. A row's size may be missing; if present it is once, few, many or a size class.

TRBV19	TRBJ1-2	NA	TRBD1	CASTTTGGGYGYTF	TGTGCCAGTACCACGACAGGGGGGGGCTATGGCTACACCTTC
TRBV14	TRBJ2-7	NA	TRBD1	CASSHGRGYEQYF	TGTGCCAGCAGCCATGGCAGGGGGTACGAGCAGTACTTC
TRBV18	TRBJ2-1	NA	TRBD2	CASSPLTASGIYNEQFF	TGTGCCAGCTCACCACTCACTGCTAGCGGGATTTACAATGAGCAGTTCTTC
TRBV27	TRBJ1-3	NA	NA	CASSFTGLGNTIYF	TGTGCCAGCAGTTTCACAGGGCTTGGAAACACCATATATTTT
TRBV28	TRBJ1-5	NA	NA	CASSGHSRNQPQHF	TGTGCCAGCAGTGGTCACTCCAGGAATCAGCCCCAGCATTTT
TRBV28	TRBJ1-1	NA	NA	CASRVPGGATEAFF	TGTGCCAGCAGAGTTCCGGGAGGGGCCACTGAAGCTTTCTTT
TRBV4-2	TRBJ2-4	NA	NA	CASSQDVELAKNIQYF	TGTGCCAGCAGCCAAGATGTAGAACTAGCCAAAAACATTCAGTACTTC
TRBV6-5	TRBJ2-5	NA	TRBD1	CASSPGTGLETQYF	TGTGCCAGCAGTCCTGGGACAGGTCTCGAGACCCAGTACTTC
TRBV7-2	TRBJ1-1	once	NA	CASSLGAGTEAFF	TGTGCCAGCAGCTTAGGCGCGGGGACTGAAGCTTTCTTT
TRBV12-3/TRBV12-4	TRBJ1-2	NA	TRBD1	CASRKTGVDGYTF	TGTGCCAGCAGAAAGACAGGGGTAGATGGCTACACCTTC
TRBV5-1	TRBJ1-2	many	TRBD1	CASSPDPGTGGGYTF	TGCGCCAGCAGCCCAGACCCCGGGACAGGGGGCGGCTACACCTTC
TRBV7-2	TRBJ1-1	once	TRBD1	CASSPGQGQGAFF	TGTGCCAGCAGCCCCGGACAGGGTCAAGGGGCTTTCTTT
TRBV11-2	TRBJ1-1	NA	TRBD1	CASRGQGTEAFF	TGTGCCAGCAGGGGACAGGGGACTGAAGCTTTCTTT
TRBV5-1	TRBJ2-2	NA	NA	CASSFGDTSLSTGELFF	TGCGCCAGCAGCTTCGGTGACACAAGTTTAAGCACCGGGGAGCTGTTTTTT
TRBV11-3	TRBJ2-5	once	NA	CASSRLEQETQYF	TGTGCCAGCAGCCGACTAGAACAGGAGACCCAGTACTTC
TRBV11-2	TRBJ2-7	NA	NA	CASSPSGSYEQYF	TGTGCCAGCAGCCCTTCCGGCTCCTACGAGCAGTACTTC
TRBV28	TRBJ2-7	NA	NA	CASSRPGLSYEQYF	TGTGCCAGCAGCCGACCCGGACTTAGCTACGAGCAGTACTTC
TRBV6-5	TRBJ1-2	NA	NA	CASRPYRAPNYGYTF	TGTGCCAGCAGGCCTTACAGGGCTCCTAACTATGGCTACACCTTC
TRBV7-4	TRBJ2-5	few	TRBD2	CASSLRASGKVETQYF	TGTGCCAGCAGCTTAAGGGCTAGCGGGAAGGTGGAGACCCAGTACTTC
TRBV2	TRBJ2-1	NA	TRBD2	CASILQGGRAANEQFF	TGTGCCAGCATTCTCCAGGGCGGGAGGGCCGCAAATGAGCAGTTCTTC
TRBV30	TRBJ2-4	NA	NA	CAWDLGGAKNIQYF	TGTGCCTGGGACCTCGGGGGAGCCAAAAACATTCAGTACTTC
TRBV2	TRBJ2-2	NA	TRBD2	CASKASGNTGELFF	TGTGCCAGCAAGGCTAGCGGGAACACCGGGGAGCTGTTTTTT
TRBV27	TRBJ2-7	NA	NA	CASSWGGITYEQYF	TGTGCCAGCAGTTGGGGCGGGATTACCTACGAGCAGTACTTC
TRBV5-1	TRBJ1-5	few	NA	CASSLEENQPQHF	TGCGCCAGCAGCTTGGAAGAGAATCAGCCCCAGCATTTT
TRBV9	TRBJ2-1	NA	NA	CASSVAGVNYNEQFF	TGTGCCAGCAGCGTAGCGGGTGTTAACTACAATGAGCAGTTCTTC
TRBV3-1/TRBV3-2	TRBJ1-4	NA	TRBD1	CASSPVPGQGAAEKLFF	TGTGCCAGCAGCCCCGTCCCGGGACAGGGGGCGGCTGAAAAACTGTTTTTT
TRBV2	TRBJ1-5	NA	NA	CASRFSPGEPQHF	TGTGCCAGCAGGTTCTCGCCGGGGGAGCCCCAGCATTTT
TRBV18	TRBJ1-3	NA	NA	CASSPLSESSGNTIYF	TGTGCCAGCTCACCCCTCAGCGAGAGCTCTGGAAACACCATATATTTT
TRBV6-2/TRBV6-3	TRBJ1-5	NA	NA	CASSGRAINQPQHF	TGTGCCAGCAGTGGAAGAGCGATCAATCAGCCCCAGCATTTT
TRBV18	TRBJ2-1	NA	TRBD2	CASSTGTTAYNEQFF	TGTGCCAGCTCAACCGGGACTACGGCCTACAATGAGCAGTTCTTC
TRBV4-1	TRBJ2-5	NA	NA	CASSPNPGEFNTQYF	TGCGCCAGCAGCCCCAACCCTGGGGAGTTTAATACCCAGTACTTC
TRBV23-1	TRBJ2-1	NA	TRBD2	CASSQRVLGGRFYNEQFF	TGCGCCAGCAGTCAAAGAGTACTAGGCGGGAGGTTCTACAATGAGCAGTTCTTC
TRBV21-1	TRBJ1-6	NA	NA	CASPKDSTRCSPLHF	TGTGCCAGCCCAAAGGACAGTACGCGGTGTTCACCCCTCCACTTT
TRBV21-1	TRBJ2-7	many	NA	CASSKGSAGPRYEQYF	TGTGCCAGCAGCAAAGGGTCGGCAGGGCCCAGGTACGAGCAGTACTTC
TRBV20-1	TRBJ1-6	NA	NA	CSAIRERLLHF	TGCAGTGCAATAAGGGAGAGACTCCTCCACTTT
TRBV2	TRBJ1-2	NA	NA	CASRGDGANYGYTF	TGTGCCAGCAGGGGAGATGGGGCTAACTATGGCTACACCTTC
TRBV11-2	TRBJ1-6	NA	NA	CASSLPGGNSPLHF	TGTGCCAGCAGCCTGCCGGGGGGTAATTCACCCCTCCACTTT
TRBV11-3	TRBJ2-5	NA	NA	CASSLGGGVQETQYF	TGTGCCAGCAGCTTAGGCGGAGGAGTCCAAGAGACCCAGTACTTC
TRBV24-1	TRBJ2-5	NA	NA	CATSDFEGADF	TGTGCCACCAGTGATTTCGAGGGAGCCGACTTC
TRBV5-6	TRBJ1-2	NA	TRBD1	CASSLGDRRYGYTF	TGTGCCAGCAGCTTAGGGGACAGACGCTATGGCTACACCTTC
TRBV6-5	TRBJ2-7	many	NA	CASSYFPGSYEQYF	TGTGCCAGCAGTTACTTCCCCGGGTCCTACGAGCAGTACTTC
TRBV7-9	TRBJ2-5	NA	TRBD2	CASSPRGGGETQYF	TGTGCCAGCAGCCCTCGCGGGGGTGGGGAGACCCAGTACTTC
TRBV10-2	TRBJ1-2	NA	TRBD1	CASSLNRGDYGYTF	TGCGCCAGCAGTTTAAACAGGGGGGACTATGGCTACACCTTC
TRBV28	TRBJ1-1	NA	NA	CASSPPGVLITEAFF	TGTGCCAGCAGTCCACCGGGGGTTTTGATCACTGAAGCTTTCTTT
TRBV6-9	TRBJ2-5	NA	TRBD1	CASSYAKGGQGHQETQYF	TGTGCCAGCAGTTATGCTAAGGGGGGACAGGGGCACCAAGAGACCCAGTACTTC
TRBV7-8	TRBJ1-1	NA	NA	CASSLGGPEAFF	TGTGCCAGCAGCTTAGGGGGGCCTGAAGCTTTCTTT
TRBV19	TRBJ1-4	NA	TRBD1	CASSRTGTEKLFF	TGTGCCAGTTCGAGGACAGGGACCGAAAAACTGTTTTTT
TRBV28	TRBJ2-6	few	NA	CASSHAGAGANVLTF	TGTGCCAGCAGTCACGCAGGGGCAGGGGCCAACGTCCTGACTTTC
TRBV2	TRBJ1-1	NA	TRBD1	CASSLPGTENTEAFF	TGTGCCAGCAGCTTACCCGGGACAGAGAACACTGAAGCTTTCTTT
TRBV10-1	TRBJ2-1	NA	TRBD1	CASRITGEAYNEQFF	TGCGCCAGCAGAATTACAGGGGAAGCCTACAATGAGCAGTTCTTC